Presented here are 20 T cell receptor beta chains from one specimen sequenced in a study of regulatory T cells in long-lasting Graves disease. Described time point: newly diagnosed GD, antithyroid drugs for less than 3 months. There was RNA extracted from PBMCs, and the TCR library was made from it. Through Arm-PCR of CDR3 regions and iRepertoire HTBI primers, TCR beta libraries were built. MiXCR, applied by TCRdb to the multiplex PCR reads, yields one record per CDR3 protein. This sample has about 530,000 distinct CDR3 sequences, with 15% to 20% found just once. These sequences were also reported in another study, on T cells in Graves' hyperthyroidism and ophthalmopathy.

Sequenced material: peripheral blood mononuclear cells (PBMCs), taken at new diagnosis, from a patient treated with antithyroid drugs. The receptor set was obtained from a woman aged 35-65 years with Graves disease.

In its sample, this clonotype was seen a few times. Written as DNA, the CDR3 is TGTGCCAGCAGTTACTCGACAGGCGTGAACACTGAAGCTTTCTTT. Translated: CASSYSTGVNTEAFF. The rearrangement joins TRBV6-5 to TRBJ1-1, with a weak D call TRBD1 (6 bases). Trimming removed 0 bases at V and 0 bases at J, with 8 bases between. The length of the CDR3 is 15 residues. Germline values: CDR1 MNHEY, CDR2 SVGAGI.

The chain combines TRBV6-1 with TRBJ2-5; a possible D gene is TRBD2 (7 bases). CDR3 size: 15 residues. Germline V gene data show CDR1 as MNHNS and CDR2 as SASEGT. V lost 5 bases and J 5 bases, leaving 18 bases between the germline ends. CDR3 protein: CASSPRDMGGETQYF. CDR3 bases: TGTGCCAGCAGTCCAAGGGACATGGGGGGGGAGACCCAGTACTTC.

The sample holds many counts of this clonotype. This CDR3 is CASRKQGALGYTF. The CDR3 DNA reads TGTGCCAGCAGGAAACAGGGGGCCTTAGGCTACACCTTC. V and J are TRBV2 and TRBJ1-2; 9 nucleotides match TRBD1. Germline V gene data show CDR1 as SNHLY and CDR2 as FYNNEI. Trimming removed 6 bases from V and 8 bases from J; junction bases left unmatched: 7. The CDR3 sequence is 13 residues long. The whole variable domain, filled in from reference TRBV2 and TRBJ1-2, reads EPEVTQTPSHQVTQMGQEVILRCVPISNHLYFYWYRQILGQKVEFLVSFYNNEISEKSEIFDDQFSVERPDGSNFTLKIRSTKLEDSAMYFCASRKQGALGYTFGSGTRLTVV.

This rearrangement joins TRBV30 to TRBJ2-1, with 10 nucleotides matching TRBD1. Germline V lookup: CDR1 GTSNPN, CDR2 SVGIG (reference sequence). The J segment lost 8 bases and the V segment lost 3 bases, leaving 10 bases of the junction unmatched. The CDR3 has 15 residues. DNA for the CDR3: TGTGCCTGGAGCTGGGGCGGGACAGGGGTGTATGAGCAGTTCTTC. It specifies CAWSWGGTGVYEQFF.

This clonotype has ten or more counts. This CDR3 reads CASSSNTEAFF. CDR3 sequence (DNA): TGTGCCAGCAGTTCCAACACTGAAGCTTTCTTT. V and J are TRBV12-3 or TRBV12-4 and TRBJ1-1; no definite D call. The CDR3 is 11 amino acids. V gave up 4 bases and J gave up 2 bases, with 2 bases separating them.

This clonotype was detected a few times. The chain uses TRBV7-9 and TRBJ1-2, with a weak D call TRBD1 (5 bases). The germline V and J ends were trimmed by 0 bases and 3 bases, with 14 bases remaining between them. This CDR3 comprises 16 residues. CDR1 SEHNR and CDR2 FQNEAQ come from the germline V gene (reference sequence). The CDR3 spells CASSLAGAQADYGYTF. As DNA, the CDR3 is TGTGCCAGCAGCTTAGCCGGGGCCCAGGCGGACTATGGCTACACCTTC.

The chain couples TRBV19 to TRBJ2-7; 7 nucleotides match TRBD1. The trim removed 4 bases at V and 2 bases at J, leaving 5 bases unmatched. The CDR3 runs 14 residues. The germline CDR1 and CDR2 sequences are LNHDA and SQIVND (reference sequence). The CDR3 region has the DNA TGTGCCAGTAGTAACCGGGACAGACCCTACGAGCAGTACTTC. As protein: CASSNRDRPYEQYF.

The rearrangement uses TRBV5-1 and TRBJ2-3; 12 nucleotides line up with TRBD2. The V and J ends lost 3 bases and 2 bases, in that order; junction bases with no gene match: 1. The germline gives CDR1 SGHRS, CDR2 YFSETQ. The CDR3 is made up of 15 amino acids. CDR3: CASSWTSGATDTQYF. CDR3 coding DNA: TGCGCCAGCAGCTGGACTAGCGGGGCCACAGATACGCAGTATTTT. The entire variable domain, with the rest obtained from reference TRBV5-1 and TRBJ2-3, is as follows: KAGVTQTPRYLIKTRGQQVTLSCSPISGHRSVSWYQQTPGQGLQFLFEYFSETQRNKGNFPGRFSGRQFSNSRSEMNVSTLELGDSALYLCASSWTSGATDTQYFGPGTRLTVL.

The rearrangement uses TRBV11-2 and TRBJ1-2, with a tentative D call TRBD1 (5 bases). V was cut by 1 base and J by 7 bases, with 16 bases left in between. Germline V CDR1 and CDR2: SGHAT, FQNNGV. There are 15 residues in the CDR3. CDR3 DNA sequence: TGTGCCAGCAGCTTAGTATCAGGGATGAGTGGTGGCTACACCTTC. Encoded protein: CASSLVSGMSGGYTF.

This clonotype was seen repeatedly, ten times or more. The chain links TRBV12-3 or TRBV12-4 to TRBJ2-5, with no clear D. V shed 7 bases and J shed 5 bases, with 17 bases lying between them. The CDR3 loop spans 14 amino acids. DNA of the CDR3: TGTGCCAGCAATATTGGGCTCCCCAGGGAGACCCAGTACTTC. Its protein product is CASNIGLPRETQYF.

This chain uses TRBV5-6 with TRBJ1-1, with D possibly matching TRBD1 (5 bases). Germline loops: CDR1 SGHDT, CDR2 YYEEEE. The CDR3 spans 15 residues. V gave up 4 bases and J gave up 1 base, with 14 bases separating them. The CDR3 spells CASSPRGARNTEAFF. The CDR3 coding sequence is TGTGCCAGCAGCCCTCGTGGGGCGAGGAACACTGAAGCTTTCTTT.

This clonotype appeared a few times. At one end the junction does not follow the germline gene, possibly because of a read error. The V and J genes are TRBV7-8 and TRBJ1-4; D remains unclear. Germline V lookup: CDR1 SGHVS, CDR2 FQNEAQ. There are 14 residues in the CDR3. CDR3 residues: CAGSGHGSREQLFF. The CDR3 DNA is TGTGCCGGCAGCGGCCATGGGTCGAGGGAACAACTGTTTTTT. Full variable domain (remainder filled in from reference TRBV7-8 and TRBJ1-4): GAGVSQSPRYKVAKRGQDVALRCDPISGHVSLFWYQQALGQGPEFLTYFQNEAQLDKSGLPSDRFFAERPEGSVSTLKIQRTQQEDSAVYLCAGSGHGSREQLFFGSGTQLSVL.

The genes are TRBV19 and TRBJ2-6; the D gene is possibly TRBD1 (5 bases). V was pared by 7 bases and J by 0 bases, with 10 bases between. The CDR3 totals 15 residues. Germline CDR1 LNHDA, CDR2 SQIVND (reference sequence). DNA of the CDR3: TGTGCCAGTACGCCAGGGAACTCTGGGGCCAACGTCCTGACTTTC. Its protein product is CASTPGNSGANVLTF.

This clonotype was picked up many times. This chain joins TRBV7-9 and TRBJ1-5; unclear D gene. Looked up from germline, CDR1 is SEHNR and CDR2 is FQNEAQ (reference sequence). The V and J ends lost 5 bases and 7 bases respectively, with 9 bases between them. CDR3 length: 12 amino acids. Here the CDR3 DNA reads TGTGCCAGCAGCGCCAGTTTCCAGCCCCAGCATTTT. As protein: CASSASFQPQHF.

The J gene is TRBJ1-1, the V gene TRBV6-9; D ambiguous. V lost 3 bases and J 5 bases, leaving 7 bases between the germline ends. This CDR3 comprises 12 residues. Germline lookup yields CDR1 MNHGY and CDR2 SVAAGI. CDR3 sequence reads: CASSYLDTEAFF. The CDR3, as DNA: TGTGCCAGCAGTTACTTGGATACTGAAGCTTTCTTT.

Ten or more counts support this clonotype. In DNA form, the CDR3 reads TGTGCCTGGGCCAGGACAGGGTATGGCTACACCTTC. Its translation is CAWARTGYGYTF. This chain connects TRBV30 to TRBJ1-2; 8 nucleotides align to TRBD1. After removal of 5 bases from V and 5 bases from J, the junction contained 4 bases not matched to a gene. The CDR3 is 12 residues long. Looked up from germline, CDR1 is GTSNPN and CDR2 is SVGIG (reference sequence).

This clonotype appeared many times. CDR3 DNA: TGTGCCAGCAGTTTCCGGGACATGGGGTTCTATAATTCACCCCTCCACTTT. This sequence encodes CASSFRDMGFYNSPLHF. The V gene is TRBV28, the J gene TRBJ1-6, with D possibly TRBD1 on 6 matching bases. This CDR3 is 17 amino acids long. Per the germline V gene, CDR1 is MDHEN and CDR2 is SYDVKM. V was clipped by 3 bases and J by 3 bases, with 15 bases between them.

The J gene is TRBJ2-5, the V gene TRBV20-1; D is ambiguous. Germline-derived CDR1 and CDR2 are DFQATT and SNEGSKA (reference sequence). Trimming pared 5 bases from V and 3 bases from J, leaving 13 bases between. The CDR3 contains 13 residues. CDR3 residues: CSAGLIGEETQYF. The CDR3 coding sequence is TGCAGTGCTGGCCTTATCGGTGAAGAGACCCAGTACTTC.

The chain joins TRBV12-3 or TRBV12-4 to TRBJ2-3, with 7 bases aligning to TRBD1. The CDR3 consists of 19 residues. The V gene end was trimmed by 5 bases and the J gene end by 2 bases; junction bases not matched to a gene: 19. In DNA, the CDR3 is TGTGCCAGCAGTCCGATAGGAGGTTTGACAGGGTTTTCCACAGATACGCAGTATTTT. Its protein is CASSPIGGLTGFSTDTQYF.

V and J are TRBV10-3 and TRBJ2-7; TRBD1 might be the D (6 bases). This CDR3 is built from 12 residues. The V end was cut by 3 bases, the J end by 6 bases, with 9 bases between. The germline CDR1 and CDR2 sequences are ENHRY and SYGVKD. CDR3: CAISEGQREQYF. The CDR3 coding sequence is TGTGCCATCAGTGAAGGACAGCGCGAGCAGTACTTC.